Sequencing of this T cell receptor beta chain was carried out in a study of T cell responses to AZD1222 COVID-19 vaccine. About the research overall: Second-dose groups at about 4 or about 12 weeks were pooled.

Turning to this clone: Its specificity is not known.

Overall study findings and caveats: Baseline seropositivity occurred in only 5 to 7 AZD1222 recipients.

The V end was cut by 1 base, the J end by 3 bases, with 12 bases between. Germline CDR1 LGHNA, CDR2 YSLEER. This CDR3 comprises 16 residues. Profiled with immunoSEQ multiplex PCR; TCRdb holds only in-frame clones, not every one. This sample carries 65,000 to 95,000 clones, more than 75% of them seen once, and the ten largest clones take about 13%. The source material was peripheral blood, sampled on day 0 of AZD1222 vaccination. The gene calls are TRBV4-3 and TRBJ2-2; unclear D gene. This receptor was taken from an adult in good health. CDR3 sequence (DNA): TGCGCCAGCAGCCAAGGGGCGCTCGAGGACACCGGGGAGCTGTTTTTT. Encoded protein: CASSQGALEDTGELFF.